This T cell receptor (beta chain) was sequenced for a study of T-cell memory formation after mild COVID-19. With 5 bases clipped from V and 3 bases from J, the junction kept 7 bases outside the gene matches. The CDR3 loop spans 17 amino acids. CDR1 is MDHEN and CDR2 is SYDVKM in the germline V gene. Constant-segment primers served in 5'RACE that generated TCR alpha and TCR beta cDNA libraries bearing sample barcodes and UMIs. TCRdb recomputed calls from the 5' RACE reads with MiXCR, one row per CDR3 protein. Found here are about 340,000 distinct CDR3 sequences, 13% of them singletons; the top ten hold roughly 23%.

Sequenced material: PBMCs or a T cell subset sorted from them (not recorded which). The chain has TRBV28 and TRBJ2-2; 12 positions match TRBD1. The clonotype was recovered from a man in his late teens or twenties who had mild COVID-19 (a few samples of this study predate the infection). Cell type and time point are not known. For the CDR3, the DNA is TGTGCCAGCAGTCTGTCGGGGACAGGGGGCTACACCGGGGAGCTGTTTTTT. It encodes CASSLSGTGGYTGELFF.